This TCR beta chain was sequenced for a study of blood T cell repertoires in COVID-19. Trimming took 3 bases from V and 4 from J, leaving 14 bases between them. This CDR3 is 15 amino acids long. Looked up from germline, CDR1 is LGHNA and CDR2 is YSLEER. Libraries were prepared by immunoSEQ multiplex PCR; TCRdb keeps only in-frame clonotypes and omits some of them. The data contain some 180,000 clones, about 78% of them singletons. The sample consisted of peripheral blood. This chain uses TRBV4-3 with TRBJ2-3; D is possibly TRBD2 (6 bases). The TCR was taken from a woman in her 50s with active or convalescent COVID-19. The chain's CDR3 is CASSHLRTGADTQYF. CDR3 DNA sequence: TGCGCCAGCAGCCACCTCCGGACGGGAGCAGATACGCAGTATTTT.